The clone carrying this TCR beta chain rates as medium-sized. The target antigen is unknown. 5'RACE generated cDNA with 10-nucleotide random UMIs. Via MiXCR, TCRdb re-called the 5' RACE reads, giving one row per CDR3 protein. There are some 46,000 distinct CDR3 sequences in the sample; approximately 10% occur only once, and 5.3% lies in the top ten. The entry originates in a study of neurological immune-mediated disorders. Study observations and caveats: Private repertoires in all groups were suggested, as expanded clones shared no CDR3 amino acid sequences across subjects. HTLV-1-associated myelopathy had the most TCR clonal expansion, and multiple sclerosis had the least, less than healthy controls.

This CDR3 has 14 amino acids. The trim removed 3 bases at V and 6 bases at J, leaving 0 bases unmatched. CDR1 MNHEY and CDR2 SMNVEV come from the germline V gene (reference sequence). The clonotype originates from a man between 65 and 85 years old with HTLV-1-associated myelopathy (HAM/TSP). The chain has TRBV27 and TRBJ2-1; the match to TRBD2 covers 12 bases. The sequencing input was PBMCs. CDR3 loop: CASSLTSGSNEQFF. The CDR3 DNA sequence: TGTGCCAGCAGTTTGACTAGCGGGAGCAATGAGCAGTTCTTC.